The source of this T cell receptor (beta chain) is a study of blood T cell repertoires in COVID-19. The overall study: T cells, B-cell-depleted T cells, or PBMCs provided the cDNA or gDNA that served as material.

Germline lookup yields CDR1 MNHEY and CDR2 SVGEGT. This CDR3 region has 16 residues. The V and J ends lost 4 bases and 5 bases respectively, with 18 bases between them. In the authors' workflow: Amplification from reference gene primers served as the basis for estimated nucleated cell counts. Assay: immunoSEQ multiplex PCR; the TCRdb copy retains only in-frame clones and omits some. D and trimming come from the DNA, and the V and J calls and clone size come from that table. The repertoire holds roughly 130,000 clones, about 80% seen once, with roughly 17% in the top ten. The TCR originated in a man in his sixties with active or convalescent COVID-19. Sequencing was carried out using peripheral blood. J is TRBJ2-1 and V is TRBV6-2 or TRBV6-3, with D tentatively TRBD1 (6 bases). CDR3 sequence reads: CASSFLEGVRNNEQFF. In DNA, the CDR3 is TGTGCCAGCAGTTTCCTAGAGGGGGTGAGGAACAATGAGCAGTTCTTC.